A selection of T cell receptor beta chains follows, all from one sample in a study of T cells after yellow fever vaccination. TCRdb re-called the 5' RACE reads through MiXCR, storing one row per CDR3 protein. This repertoire shows around 590,000 distinct CDR3 sequences, 12% found once; its top ten account for just under 15%. The specimen comprised PBMCs, sampled on the day of the yellow fever booster vaccination. The receptors were sampled from a man aged 25 to 45 who received the YFV17D yellow fever vaccine. Each CDR3 is given without its conserved first and last residue. Fields, in order: V gene, CDR3 protein.

v_call: TRBV19
cdr3_aa: ASSIHGRVAEAF

v_call: TRBV10-3
cdr3_aa: AISESPGLNNEQF

v_call: TRBV6-2/TRBV6-3
cdr3_aa: ASDISGSSGRNVNNEQF

v_call: TRBV3-1
cdr3_aa: ASSPGLAGGLDTGELF

v_call: TRBV7-9
cdr3_aa: ASSLEGSEQF

v_call: TRBV20-1
cdr3_aa: SARDRGTSYEQY

v_call: TRBV15
cdr3_aa: ATSRRLGGAYEQY

v_call: TRBV6-1
cdr3_aa: AGRGDLNTGELF

v_call: TRBV6-2/TRBV6-3
cdr3_aa: ASRRGTSGSYEQY

v_call: TRBV12-3/TRBV12-4
cdr3_aa: ASSQLGRAEQF

v_call: TRBV5-4
cdr3_aa: ASSLGSPGDTQY

v_call: TRBV7-2
cdr3_aa: ASSGALAGQETQY

v_call: TRBV5-1
cdr3_aa: ASSLGSGNKETQY

v_call: TRBV6-1
cdr3_aa: ASSPAGTTLSSTTDTQY

v_call: TRBV25-1
cdr3_aa: ASSDGEGGARFSYEQY

v_call: TRBV12-3/TRBV12-4
cdr3_aa: ASRRDSLSYEQY

v_call: TRBV4-3
cdr3_aa: ASSQDWGAYNEQF

v_call: TRBV7-8
cdr3_aa: ASVLGFGANTGELF

v_call: TRBV4-3
cdr3_aa: ASSFYGSHTDTQY

v_call: TRBV6-5
cdr3_aa: ASSYSGLARSSYNEQF

v_call: TRBV7-8
cdr3_aa: ASSFLSGSPQPQH

v_call: TRBV6-1
cdr3_aa: ASSKERGYYEQY

v_call: TRBV20-1
cdr3_aa: SVRGSGSIQETQY

v_call: TRBV2
cdr3_aa: ASSGGLAGSYEQY

v_call: TRBV10-1
cdr3_aa: ASSDSGTSTDTQY

v_call: TRBV7-8
cdr3_aa: ASSQLAAGYEQY

v_call: TRBV6-1
cdr3_aa: ASSPRSSGRARTDTQY

v_call: TRBV11-2
cdr3_aa: ASSSGTSGARGQY

v_call: TRBV20-1
cdr3_aa: SAPRGRTYEQY

v_call: TRBV7-2
cdr3_aa: ASSLVTGVEQY

v_call: TRBV28
cdr3_aa: ASSFHGDAGANVLT

v_call: TRBV5-1
cdr3_aa: ASTLVDSRTDTQY

v_call: TRBV7-6
cdr3_aa: ASSLAGGNQETQY

v_call: TRBV12-5
cdr3_aa: ASGSLWDSYNSPLH

v_call: TRBV27
cdr3_aa: ASRQGLADWETQY

v_call: TRBV4-3
cdr3_aa: ASSQSRGGYYEQY

v_call: TRBV7-3
cdr3_aa: ASSILAATGELF

v_call: TRBV10-1
cdr3_aa: ASSESWGSAEAF

v_call: TRBV7-2
cdr3_aa: ASSPVHPETQY

v_call: TRBV19
cdr3_aa: ASSWGQGVSEAF

v_call: TRBV11-2
cdr3_aa: ASSFGPRGELF

v_call: TRBV15
cdr3_aa: ATSSRGTAGGPQH

v_call: TRBV28
cdr3_aa: ASSPPGTGFGYT

v_call: TRBV5-1
cdr3_aa: ASSLKTSGSAWQETQY

v_call: TRBV27
cdr3_aa: ASSPSGLAGVVLERNEQF

v_call: TRBV5-1
cdr3_aa: ASSLETLKGETQY

v_call: TRBV20-1
cdr3_aa: SARDEGGTDTQY

v_call: TRBV19
cdr3_aa: ASSMGTVWQH

v_call: TRBV25-1
cdr3_aa: ASSESRRETQY

v_call: TRBV12-3/TRBV12-4
cdr3_aa: ASSPRAVGGFRGSYNEQF

v_call: TRBV25-1
cdr3_aa: ASSGLTDTQY

v_call: TRBV7-2
cdr3_aa: ASSLWQDYNEQF

v_call: TRBV20-1
cdr3_aa: SATEGGPTNLEQF

v_call: TRBV5-5
cdr3_aa: ASSRGVNNSPLH

v_call: TRBV20-1
cdr3_aa: SATSSSGLYNEQF